This T cell receptor (beta chain) derives from a study of cytomegalovirus exposure and HLA in healthy donors. Study-wide context: HLA-typed donors contributed 65 million to 95 million unique TCRs, which were held in an early data release. Study conclusions and caveats: A previous analysis found most TCR beta V segments productive roughly 90% or roughly 30% of the time. It was reported that TCR beta sequences correctly inferred the HLA-A and HLA-B alleles for most subjects.

With 60 Vbeta and 13 Jbeta primers, the PCR was carried out. Sequenced by immunoSEQ multiplex PCR; TCRdb stores in-frame clones only, minus some. The sample holds 200,000 to 250,000 clones, 85% to 90% seen once. This clone occurred a few times. Its antigen is currently unknown. V was clipped by 2 bases and J by 10 bases; unmatched bases: 13. Germline assignment: CDR1 MNHNS and CDR2 SASEGT. CDR3 size: 15 residues. The rearrangement uses TRBV6-1 and TRBJ1-1, with 7 bases identical to TRBD1. This sequence originates from a woman aged 18-29 years in good health and CMV-seronegative. Source material: PBMCs. This CDR3 is CASSELSGGQLAAFF. The DNA of the CDR3 is TGTGCCAGCAGTGAACTATCCGGGGGACAGTTAGCAGCTTTCTTT.